What follows are 10 T cell receptor beta chains derived from one specimen sequenced in a study of T cells in Graves' hyperthyroidism and ophthalmopathy. Amplification of TCR beta CDR3 regions was performed using RNA transcripts as template. Using the HTBI primer set, a first-round RT-PCR was run on the TCR CDR3. TCRdb ran MiXCR on the multiplex PCR reads and lists one entry per CDR3 protein. The sample records around 600,000 distinct CDR3 sequences, around 13% being singletons. The source material was blood. These receptors all come from a woman aged 45-65 years with Graves' ophthalmopathy.

This clonotype has ten or more counts. V and J are TRBV5-1 and TRBJ1-1, with D possibly matching TRBD1 (6 bases). The length of the CDR3 is 13 residues. V was trimmed by 4 bases and J by 4 bases, leaving 11 bases between them. From germline, CDR1 is SGHRS and CDR2 YFSETQ. CDR3 region: CASSLTGPTEAFF. The CDR3, as DNA: TGCGCCAGCAGCCTTACAGGGCCCACTGAAGCTTTCTTT.

The CDR3 reads CASSAKAGVPYNEQFF. CDR3 nucleotides: TGTGCCAGCAGCGCGAAAGCGGGAGTTCCCTACAATGAGCAGTTCTTC. The V and J genes are TRBV9 and TRBJ2-1; 8 bases map to TRBD2. V lost 3 bases to trimming and J lost 2 bases; unmatched junction nucleotides: 7. Germline V gene data show CDR1 as SGDLS and CDR2 as YYNGEE. The CDR3 is made up of 16 amino acids.

In this sample, this clonotype turned up many times. The CDR3 DNA reads TGTGCCAGCAGCCAACGGGGTAGCCTAGCGGGGATAATTTACGAGCAGTACTTC. Protein sequence: CASSQRGSLAGIIYEQYF. The gene calls are TRBV3-1 and TRBJ2-7; the match to TRBD2 covers 9 bases. J was trimmed by 4 bases and V by 2 bases; bases with no gene match: 15. The CDR3 extends over 18 amino acids. Germline CDR1 is LGHDT and CDR2 is YNNKEL (reference sequence).

A note on this clonotype: Being one base from a much bigger clone, this may be a read error. The chain combines TRBV3-1 with TRBJ2-3; D is undetermined. The germline CDR1 and CDR2 sequences are LGHDT and YNNKEL (reference sequence). This CDR3 has 13 residues. The V and J ends lost 4 bases and 8 bases respectively, with 13 bases between them. The CDR3 region has the DNA TGTGCCAGCAGCCGGAGTATCTTAGCTACGCAGTATTTT. Translated, it gives CASSRSILATQYF.

This clonotype showed up just a few times. The chain recombines TRBV11-2 with TRBJ2-7; TRBD2 is a possible D gene (6 bases). Germline V lookup: CDR1 SGHAT, CDR2 FQNNGV. V was cut by 4 bases and J by 3 bases, with 16 bases left in between. The CDR3 runs to 15 residues. CDR3: CASSSPQRADYEQYF. Here the CDR3 DNA reads TGTGCCAGCAGCTCCCCCCAGCGGGCAGACTACGAGCAGTACTTC.

This clonotype was seen a few times. The chain couples TRBV4-3 to TRBJ1-1; 9 nucleotides agree with TRBD1. The germline V gene encodes CDR1 LGHNA and CDR2 YSLEER. This CDR3 has 16 amino acids. Trimming cost V 2 bases and J 0 bases; bases outside gene matches: 4. CDR3 sequence: CASSQLGTGMNTEAFF. The CDR3 nucleotides are TGCGCCAGCAGCCAACTTGGGACAGGGATGAACACTGAAGCTTTCTTT.

In its sample, this clonotype was seen many times. The CDR3 nucleotides read TGCAGCGTTAAAGTTCAGGGGAGCTCCTACGAGCAGTACTTC. Translated: CSVKVQGSSYEQYF. The rearrangement uses TRBV29-1 and TRBJ2-7, with TRBD1 as a possible D gene (6 bases). V was trimmed by 5 bases and J by 0 bases, leaving 14 bases between them. Looked up from germline, CDR1 is SQVTM and CDR2 is ANQGSEA. The CDR3 is 14 residues long.

Ten or more counts support this clonotype. The chain couples TRBV7-9 to TRBJ1-1, with D possibly being TRBD1 (5 bases). The CDR3 runs to 16 residues. V gave up 0 bases and J gave up 0 bases, with 11 bases separating them. Germline V lookup: CDR1 SEHNR, CDR2 FQNEAQ (reference sequence). This chain's CDR3 is CASSLAGEFMNTEAFF. CDR3 nucleotide sequence: TGTGCCAGCAGCTTAGCAGGGGAGTTCATGAACACTGAAGCTTTCTTT.

This clonotype came up many times. This chain links TRBV13 with TRBJ2-7; 8 bases fit TRBD1. With V trimmed by 5 bases and J by 6 bases, 9 bases remained unmatched. This CDR3 has 14 residues. Germline values: CDR1 PRHDT, CDR2 FYEKMQ (reference sequence). CDR3 residues: CASSTTDRVFEQYF. DNA for the CDR3: TGTGCCAGCAGCACAACGGACAGGGTTTTCGAGCAGTACTTC.

The genes are TRBV29-1 and TRBJ2-2; perhaps D is TRBD1 or TRBD2 (6 bases each). Per germline, CDR1 SQVTM and CDR2 ANQGSEA. Trimming removed 4 bases at V and 2 bases at J, with 17 bases between. The CDR3 runs to 16 residues. Here the CDR3 reads CSVGGDTYPNTGELFF. In nucleotides, the CDR3 is TGCAGCGTTGGCGGGGACACTTATCCTAACACCGGGGAGCTGTTTTTT.